Sequencing of this TCR beta chain was carried out in a study of regulatory T cells in long-lasting Graves disease (dated by TCRdb to about 2021). Broadly, across the study: Newly diagnosed Graves' disease patients had taken antithyroid drugs for less than 3 months. A total of about 33 samples underwent TCR sequencing: around 13 from persistent and around 20 from newly diagnosed Graves' disease patients. The study was registered as a clinical trial and conducted in China. Persistent Graves' disease patients were compared with newly diagnosed Graves' disease patients by peripheral blood TCR sequencing and RNA sequencing.

Points on this clonotype: What this receptor recognizes is not known. A read error may account for a junction end that differs from germline.

Including the terminal cysteine and phenylalanine, the CDR3 comprises 12 residues. The read is trimmed to its CDR3 DNA, 36 bases read in frame from base 1. CDR1 and CDR2, per the germline V gene, are SGHRS and YFSETQ. The library was produced with multiplex PCR. The sequencer was an Illumina HiSeq 4000. iRepertoire HTBI primers and Arm-PCR amplification of CDR3 regions were used to construct TCR beta libraries. Gel purification was performed on PCR products prior to sequencing. The authors' analysis ran thus. Across samples, fewer than 70 TRBV and around 15 TRBJ segments were identified and used for gene usage analysis of CDR3 amino acid clonotypes. Filtered high-quality paired reads were merged into contigs using COPE and FqMerger. BLAST was used to align contigs to the IMGT TRBV, TRBD and TRBJ reference genes, and CDR3 was defined following IMGT. Clonotypes above 0.1% frequency were classified as highly expanded clones. Shannon entropy served as the measure of repertoire diversity, while the Gini coefficient captured V-J evenness. Clonotypes shared by more than one individual were considered public. TCRdb took the public reads, trimmed them with fastp at Q25, ran MiXCR for clone calling and kept in-frame beta chains. Each CDR3 protein appears once, grouped with its most common genes and DNA. None of the V and J calls come from the authors' own analysis; TCRdb made them. The sample profile shows some 250,000 distinct CDR3 sequences; 18% of them were found once. Of the sample, 11% to 15% is held by the ten largest clones.

Beyond this particular receptor, the publication reports: Compared with newly diagnosed patients, patients with persistent Graves' disease had lower TCR Shannon entropy and fewer highly expanded clones, which suggests clonal expansion. The authors acknowledged the small sample size as a limitation that may reduce accuracy. Preferential use of TRBV28, TRBJ1-2 and TRBJ2-5 was observed in persistent disease, whereas TRBV20-1 and TRBJ2-1 were favored in newly diagnosed disease. Sequencing and analysis were restricted to the TCR beta chain. Peripheral blood alone was examined, since thyroid tissue, which constituted the primary lesion, could not be accessed. More public clonotypes were shared among persistent patients (roughly 2,700) than among newly diagnosed patients (approximately 1,000).

The sample's time point, from its label and the paper: newly diagnosed GD, antithyroid drugs for less than 3 months. For both TCR sequencing and RNA sequencing, RNA was extracted from PBMCs using TRIzol. The diagnosis of Graves' disease was made according to American Thyroid Association guidelines. The patients came from an endocrinology department in Xi'an, China. From each patient, around 9 milliliters of peripheral blood was collected into an EDTA anticoagulant tube. Ficoll Paque Plus density gradient separation was used to isolate PBMCs, and no further T cell sorting was performed. An Agilent 2100 Bioanalyzer and agarose gel were used to assess RNA quality, and a NanoDrop 2000 was used to measure RNA concentration. This sample also appeared in a second study, on T cells in Graves' hyperthyroidism and ophthalmopathy. The second paper further reports: A patient counted as having stable Graves' hyperthyroidism if no progression to ophthalmopathy occurred over 18 months of follow-up. Hyperthyroidism patients were aged 18 to 65 years and newly diagnosed, with disease duration of less than 2 months. Exclusion was applied to patients with uncontrolled infections, other autoimmune diseases, pregnancy or lactation. Diagnoses were established on the basis of clinical symptoms, serum thyroxine and TRAb, thyroid ultrasound, and orbital computed tomography. A first-round RT-PCR of the TCR CDR3 used the HTBI primer set with the Qiagen OneStep RT-PCR kit. Most expanded thyroid clonotypes (frequency above 0.001) were also detected in blood, a finding suggesting that blood repertoires may reflect thyroid immune responses. In cross-validation, a model built on a 13 V-J signature told ophthalmopathy apart from stable hyperthyroidism with approximately 91% sensitivity and roughly 83% specificity, and in testing the same model reached 80%/75%. In validation, the model predicted progression to ophthalmopathy with about 71% sensitivity and less than 75% specificity, a median of 6.5 months before onset. A discovery cohort of about a hundred patients, about 43 with Graves' ophthalmopathy and 55 to 60 with stable Graves' hyperthyroidism, was used to find distinguishing TCR V-J signatures. An independent validation cohort of about 19 hyperthyroidism patients and 15 or so patients who later progressed to ophthalmopathy tested prospective prediction of ophthalmopathy. The approximately 98 discovery patients were randomly divided into training and test sets at a 7:3 ratio. In addition, the study compared T-cell repertoires in thyroid tissue and in blood from over 5 Graves' hyperthyroidism patients. After sampling, hyperthyroidism patients received methimazole starting at 30 mg daily, and ophthalmopathy patients received high-dose intravenous methylprednisolone. A second multiplex PCR round built the libraries, followed by size selection and purification. Paired-end sequencing of the libraries was performed with 100 bp reads on an Illumina HiSeq2000. Raw data were processed with SOAPnuke, discarding reads with adapters, uncalled bases, mean Phred below 15, or no exact constant-primer or identifier match. COPE v1.2.5 was used to merge high-quality paired reads, and clonotypes were defined as unique nucleotide sequences. MiTCR v1.1 was used to align the clonotypes against IMGT TRBV, TRBD and TRBJ reference segments. Only V-J combinations with frequency above 0.0001, covering about 99% of repertoires, were analysed. A TCS score was defined as the ratio between F50 (clonal expansion) and ExV (chaos), using BLOSUM62-based TCRdist between CDR3 peptides within each V-J. Welch's t-statistics and random forest reduced fewer than 600 V-J features to 13, which were used in a naive Bayes classifier (R e1071). Sample size was not statistically predetermined, and blinding of investigators to group allocation was not performed. The paper reports TCR Vbeta CDR3 sequencing of approximately 130 peripheral blood samples: 40 or so ophthalmopathy, fewer than 85 hyperthyroidism and 17 progressor patients.

This receptor chain uses TRBV5-1 and TRBJ1-2; a tentative D match to TRBD1 spans 5 bases. The clonotype comes from a woman in her 30s with Graves disease. Donor details come from another sample of the same person, matched by shared clones. The sample was peripheral blood mononuclear cells (PBMCs), taken at new diagnosis, from a patient treated with antithyroid drugs. Here is the DNA: TGTGCCAGCAGTATAACCAGGGAAAGCTACACCTTC. Its translation reads: CASSITRESYTF.